This TCR beta chain appears in the sequencing data of a study of CD8+ T cells in alopecia areata. Treatment noted: oral pan-JAK inhibitor, 5-10 mg twice daily. Isolated RNA was reverse transcribed into cDNA used as the sequencing template. The protocol was immunoSEQ multiplex PCR, while the TCRdb copy is restricted to in-frame clones and leaves out a portion. The data show over 150,000 clones, about three fifths seen once. There are 16 residues in the CDR3. Trimming shortened V by 5 bases and J by 2 bases, and 16 bases separated the two germline ends. Germline V lookup: CDR1 SGHNT, CDR2 YENEEA. The source material was CD4+ T cells sorted from blood, sampled at week 24, from a patient treated with tofacitinib. This receptor was obtained from a human donor with alopecia areata. The V gene is TRBV11-3, the J gene TRBJ1-5; D unresolved. CDR3 in DNA: TGTGCCAGCAGCCTCTCCCGACTTGGGGGCAATCAGCCCCAGCATTTT. It yields the protein CASSLSRLGGNQPQHF. The whole variable domain, remainder taken from reference TRBV11-3 and TRBJ1-5, is EAGVVQSPRYKIIEKKQPVAFWCNPISGHNTLYWYLQNLGQGPELLIRYENEEAVDDSQLPKDRFSAERLKGVDSTLKIQPAELGDSAVYLCASSLSRLGGNQPQHFGDGTRLSIL.